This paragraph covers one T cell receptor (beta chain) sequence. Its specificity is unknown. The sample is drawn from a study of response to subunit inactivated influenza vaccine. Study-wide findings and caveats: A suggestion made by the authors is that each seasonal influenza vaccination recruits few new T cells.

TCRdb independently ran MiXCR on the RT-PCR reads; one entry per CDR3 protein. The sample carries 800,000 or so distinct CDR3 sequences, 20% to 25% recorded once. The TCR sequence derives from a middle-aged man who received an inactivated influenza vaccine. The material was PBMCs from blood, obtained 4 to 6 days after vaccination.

The CDR3 DNA follows: TGCAGTGCTATCGTATCCGGGACTGCCACCTACGAGCAGTACTTC. Translating it yields CSAIVSGTATYEQYF. The rearrangement joins TRBV20-1 to TRBJ2-7, with a tentative D call TRBD2 (6 bases). Germline CDR1 and CDR2: DFQATT and SNEGSKA (reference sequence). The CDR3 loop spans 15 amino acids. Trimming cost V 4 bases and J 2 bases, with 18 bases left between them.